This TCR beta chain was recorded in a study of blood T cells in healthy people across ages. Combining a sample-barcoded 5' primer with a J-beta primer mix, a second PCR ran for about 7 to 11 cycles. TCRdb ran MiXCR on the 5' RACE reads and lists one entry per CDR3 protein. The table records almost 800,000 distinct CDR3 sequences, nearly 60% of them present only once. Germline lookup yields CDR1 LGHDT and CDR2 YNNKEL (reference sequence). The CDR3 totals 17 residues. V gave up 0 bases and J gave up 0 bases, with 14 bases separating them. The receptor was derived from a man aged 25-40 years in good health. The sequenced sample consisted of blood. This chain links TRBV3-1 with TRBJ2-5; perhaps TRBD2 as D (6 bases). DNA of the CDR3: TGTGCCAGCAGCCAAGATCGGGGGAGTTCGTACCAAGAGACCCAGTACTTC. The encoded protein is CASSQDRGSSYQETQYF.